These 19 T cell receptor beta chains were all obtained from the same sample, sequenced in a study of blood T cells in healthy people across ages. Using a J-beta primer mix together with a sample-barcoded 5' primer, a second PCR was run for roughly 7 to 11 cycles. Using its own MiXCR run on the 5' RACE reads, TCRdb lists one record per CDR3 protein. Here the sample spans 1.2 million to 1.5 million distinct CDR3 sequences, roughly 40% being singletons. The sequenced material came from blood. The receptors stem from a woman younger than 30 in good health.

The chain couples TRBV12-3 or TRBV12-4 to TRBJ2-2; D is unresolved. CDR3 length equals 12 residues. V lost 1 base and J 10 bases, leaving 7 bases between the germline ends. The CDR3: CASSLVPAELFF. In DNA form, the CDR3 reads TGTGCCAGCAGTTTAGTGCCCGCGGAGCTGTTTTTT.

A few counts support this clonotype. V and J are TRBV7-2 and TRBJ2-3, with 11 positions matching TRBD2. The CDR3 covers 15 residues. Germline values: CDR1 SGHTA, CDR2 FQGNSA. Losses at the gene ends were 3 bases for V and 4 bases for J; bases not matched to a gene: 3. The CDR3 nucleotides are TGTGCCAGCAGCTTCTTAGCGGGAGGGGCAGATACGCAGTATTTT. It encodes CASSFLAGGADTQYF. Drawing the rest from reference TRBV7-2 and TRBJ2-3, the complete variable domain is GAGVSQSPSNKVTEKGKDVELRCDPISGHTALYWYRQSLGQGLEFLIYFQGNSAPDKSGLPSDRFSAERTGGSVSTLTIQRTQQEDSAVYLCASSFLAGGADTQYFGPGTRLTVL.

The chain combines TRBV29-1 with TRBJ1-2; 9 bases are shared with TRBD1. V shed 3 bases, J shed 3 bases, and the junction held 8 bases outside the gene matches. CDR1 is SQVTM and CDR2 is ANQGSEA in the germline V gene. The CDR3 is 15 amino acids. The DNA of the CDR3 is TGCAGCGTTGAGAGTATGACAGGGGGTGACTATGGCTACACCTTC. This gives the protein CSVESMTGGDYGYTF. Complete variable domain (other parts from reference TRBV29-1 and TRBJ1-2): SAVISQKPSRDICQRGTSLTIQCQVDSQVTMMFWYRQQPGQSLTLIATANQGSEATYESGFVIDKFPISRPNLTFSTLTVSNMSPEDSSIYLCSVESMTGGDYGYTFGSGTRLTVV.

At least ten counts were recorded for this clonotype. This chain joins TRBV20-1 and TRBJ2-3, with TRBD1 matching over 9 bases. V was clipped by 6 bases and J by 3 bases; unmatched bases: 7. Germline V gene lookup returns CDR1 DFQATT and CDR2 SNEGSKA (reference sequence). The CDR3 sequence is 14 residues long. Here the CDR3 reads CSAWTGAKTDTQYF. The CDR3 region has the DNA TGCAGTGCGTGGACAGGGGCCAAGACAGATACGCAGTATTTT.

This chain connects TRBV3-1 to TRBJ1-5, with D possibly being TRBD1 (5 bases). Germline V gene sequence: CDR1 LGHDT, CDR2 YNNKEL (reference sequence). V gave up 0 bases and J gave up 4 bases, with 10 bases separating them. The CDR3 sequence is 15 residues long. CDR3 loop: CASSQDGGGNQPQHF. CDR3 coding DNA: TGTGCCAGCAGCCAAGATGGGGGAGGGAATCAGCCCCAGCATTTT. Drawing the rest from reference TRBV3-1 and TRBJ1-5, the complete variable domain is DTAVSQTPKYLVTQMGNDKSIKCEQNLGHDTMYWYKQDSKKFLKIMFSYNNKELIINETVPNRFSPKSPDKAHLNLHINSLELGDSAVYFCASSQDGGGNQPQHFGDGTRLSIL.

This clonotype has just a few counts. V usage is TRBV6-1 and J usage is TRBJ2-6; 7 nucleotides line up with TRBD2. With V trimmed by 6 bases and J by 1 base, 12 bases remained unmatched. CDR3 length equals 18 residues. Per germline, CDR1 MNHNS and CDR2 SASEGT. CDR3 nucleotides: TGTGCCAGCAGGGTGCCTGGGGGGGGGAAATCTGGGGCCAACGTCCTGACTTTC. Translation gives CASRVPGGGKSGANVLTF.

The rearrangement links TRBV27 to TRBJ2-1, with 8 positions matching TRBD2. With V trimmed by 3 bases and J by 5 bases, 3 bases remained unmatched. The CDR3 spans 14 residues. Germline CDR1 and CDR2: MNHEY and SMNVEV (reference sequence). CDR3 DNA: TGTGCCAGCAGTTTCCTCGGGGGGGACAATGAGCAGTTCTTC. Its protein product is CASSFLGGDNEQFF.

The chain couples TRBV6-1 to TRBJ2-2; D may be TRBD2 (6 bases). Between the trimmed V and J ends, which lost 5 bases and 6 bases, there was a span of 13 bases. The CDR3 covers 14 residues. Per germline, CDR1 MNHNS and CDR2 SASEGT. The CDR3 DNA is TGTGCCAGCAGTATGGCGAGCGGGCCCGGGGAGCTGTTTTTT. It is translated as CASSMASGPGELFF.

A few counts support this clonotype. The CDR3 protein is CASSLDSLYAVSTDTQYF. The CDR3 bases are TGTGCCAGCAGCTTGGACAGCCTTTATGCCGTTAGCACAGATACGCAGTATTTT. The chain is built from TRBV5-5 and TRBJ2-3; D call uncertain. V was shortened by 0 bases and J by 0 bases, with 17 bases between the two germline ends. CDR1 is SGHKS and CDR2 is YYEKEE in the germline V gene (reference sequence). This CDR3 comprises 18 residues.

The chain combines TRBV29-1 with TRBJ2-7; D is unclear. Germline V gene data show CDR1 as SQVTM and CDR2 as ANQGSEA. The CDR3 consists of 13 residues. V shed 6 bases and J shed 2 bases, with 14 bases lying between them. CDR3 amino acids: CSVEMTAPYEQYF. DNA of the CDR3: TGCAGCGTGGAAATGACTGCCCCCTACGAGCAGTACTTC.

The chain couples TRBV9 to TRBJ2-2, with D possibly matching TRBD2 (5 bases). Germline V lookup: CDR1 SGDLS, CDR2 YYNGEE. Trimming took 0 bases from V and 4 from J, leaving 16 bases between them. This CDR3 has 17 residues. CDR3 sequence reads: CASSVESKEEVTGELFF. The CDR3 coding sequence is TGTGCCAGCAGCGTAGAGTCGAAGGAGGAGGTCACCGGGGAGCTGTTTTTT.

This chain joins TRBV4-2 and TRBJ1-1; tentatively, D is TRBD1 (5 bases). The length of the CDR3 is 16 residues. Looked up from germline, CDR1 is LGHNA and CDR2 is YNFKEQ. The V end lost 0 bases, the J end lost 5 bases, and 16 bases lay between the germline ends. The DNA for the CDR3 is TGTGCCAGCAGCCAAGATCTTAACGGGGCCGTTACTGAAGCTTTCTTT. As protein: CASSQDLNGAVTEAFF.

This rearrangement joins TRBV11-3 to TRBJ1-1, with a weak D call TRBD1 (5 bases). The germline V gene encodes CDR1 SGHNT and CDR2 YENEEA. Trimming took 4 bases from V and 2 from J, leaving 14 bases between them. CDR3 length: 15 residues. The CDR3: CASSSSLGGNTEAFF. DNA of the CDR3: TGTGCCAGCAGCTCTTCTCTTGGGGGAAACACTGAAGCTTTCTTT.

CDR3 sequence reads: CASSEEGRADTQYF. The CDR3 coding sequence is TGTGCCAGCAGTGAAGAGGGGAGGGCAGATACGCAGTATTTT. The chain combines TRBV2 with TRBJ2-3, with 7 bases identical to TRBD2. The length of the CDR3 is 14 residues. The junction had 2 bases not matched to a gene; V was cut back by 1 base and J by 4 bases. CDR1 is SNHLY, CDR2 FYNNEI, per germline.

On this clonotype: The junction departs from germline at one end; a sequencing error may be responsible. The chain combines TRBV12-3 or TRBV12-4 with TRBJ1-6, with 8 bases lining up with TRBD1. CDR3 length: 14 residues. DNA for the CDR3: TGTGCCAGCAGGTTAGGGACAGGCGGCTCACCCCTCCACTTT. This codes for CASRLGTGGSPLHF.

V and J are TRBV5-1 and TRBJ2-7; possible D gene TRBD1, 6 bases. The length of the CDR3 is 16 residues. Germline-derived CDR1 and CDR2 are SGHRS and YFSETQ. Trimming stripped 0 bases from V and 3 bases from J, with 16 bases between. The CDR3 DNA sequence: TGCGCCAGCAGCTTGGAGGGCCAGGGGTATTTCTACGAGCAGTACTTC. Translation gives CASSLEGQGYFYEQYF.

The J gene is TRBJ2-1, the V gene TRBV7-8; possibly TRBD1 for D (5 bases). The CDR3 runs 15 residues. The germline V gene has CDR1 SGHVS and CDR2 FQNEAQ. The V end was cut by 1 base, the J end by 10 bases, with 17 bases between. The CDR3 sequence is CASSLGFAPSGEQFF. Here the CDR3 DNA reads TGTGCCAGCAGCTTAGGATTTGCACCTTCAGGGGAGCAGTTCTTC.

The rearrangement uses TRBV6-1 and TRBJ2-5, with a tentative D call TRBD1 (5 bases). This CDR3 region has 11 residues. Trimming removed 2 bases at V and 13 bases at J, with 11 bases between. Germline V gene data show CDR1 as MNHNS and CDR2 as SASEGT. The CDR3 protein is CASSELRALYF. CDR3 nucleotides: TGTGCCAGCAGTGAACTCAGGGCTCTGTACTTC.

The V gene is TRBV10-3, the J gene TRBJ1-2, with D tentatively TRBD1 (5 bases). Germline CDR1 reads ENHRY; CDR2 reads SYGVKD. The CDR3 covers 16 residues. V lost 0 bases to trimming and J lost 4 bases, with 15 bases between them. The CDR3 reads CAISESVSPGGYGYTF. The CDR3 DNA reads TGTGCCATCAGTGAGTCTGTCAGTCCCGGGGGCTATGGCTACACCTTC.